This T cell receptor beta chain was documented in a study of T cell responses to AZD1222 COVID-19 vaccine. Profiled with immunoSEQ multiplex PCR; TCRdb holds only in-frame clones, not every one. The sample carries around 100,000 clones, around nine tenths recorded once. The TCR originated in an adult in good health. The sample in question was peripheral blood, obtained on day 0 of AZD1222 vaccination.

CDR3 bases: TGTGCCAGCAGACTAGTAAAAGAGACCCAGTACTTC. This translates into CASRLVKETQYF. V usage is TRBV2 and J usage is TRBJ2-5, with a weak D call TRBD2 (5 bases). This CDR3 comprises 12 residues. Germline lookup yields CDR1 SNHLY and CDR2 FYNNEI. V was pared by 6 bases and J by 3 bases, with 8 bases between.